The T cell receptor (beta chain) under discussion was sequenced for a study of shared clonotypes between healthy human individuals. With 4 bases clipped from V and 4 bases from J, the junction kept 4 bases outside the gene matches. The germline V gene has CDR1 LGHNA and CDR2 YNFKEQ. The CDR3 has 15 amino acids. Profiled with immunoSEQ multiplex PCR; TCRdb holds only in-frame clones, not every one. The repertoire holds about 490,000 clones, 76% seen once, with roughly 13% in the top ten. Sample: PBMCs. This TCR derives from a woman aged 40 to 50 in good health. Some clones in this sample may be carry-over from other donors' samples. The chain couples TRBV4-2 to TRBJ1-3, with TRBD1 identical over 10 bases. The CDR3 sequence: CASSPDRGSGNTIYF. The CDR3 DNA follows: TGTGCCAGCAGCCCGGACAGGGGGTCCGGAAACACCATATATTTT.